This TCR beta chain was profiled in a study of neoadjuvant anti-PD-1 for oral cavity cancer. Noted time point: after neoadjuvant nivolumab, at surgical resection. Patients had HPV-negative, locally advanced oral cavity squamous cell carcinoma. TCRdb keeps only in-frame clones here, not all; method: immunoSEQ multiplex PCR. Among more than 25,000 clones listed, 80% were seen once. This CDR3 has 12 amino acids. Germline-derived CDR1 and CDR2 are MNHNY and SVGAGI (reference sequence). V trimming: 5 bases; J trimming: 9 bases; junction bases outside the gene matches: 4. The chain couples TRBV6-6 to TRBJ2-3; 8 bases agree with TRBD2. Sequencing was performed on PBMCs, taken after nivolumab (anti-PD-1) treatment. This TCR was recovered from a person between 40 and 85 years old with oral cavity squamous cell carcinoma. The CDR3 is CASSPGGETQYF. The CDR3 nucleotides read TGTGCCAGCAGTCCCGGGGGGGAGACGCAGTATTTT.